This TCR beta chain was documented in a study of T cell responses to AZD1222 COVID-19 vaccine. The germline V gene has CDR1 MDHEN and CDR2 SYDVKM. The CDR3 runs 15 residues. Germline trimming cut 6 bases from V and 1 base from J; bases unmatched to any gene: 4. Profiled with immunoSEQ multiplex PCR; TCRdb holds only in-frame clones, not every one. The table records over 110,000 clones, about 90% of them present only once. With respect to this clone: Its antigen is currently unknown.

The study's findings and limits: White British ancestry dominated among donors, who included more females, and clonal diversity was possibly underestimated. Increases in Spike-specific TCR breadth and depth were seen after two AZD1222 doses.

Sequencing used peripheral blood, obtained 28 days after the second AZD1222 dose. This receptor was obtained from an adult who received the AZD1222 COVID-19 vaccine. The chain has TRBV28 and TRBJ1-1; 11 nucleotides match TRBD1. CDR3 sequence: CASRKGQGANTEAFF. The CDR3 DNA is TGTGCCAGCAGAAAAGGACAGGGGGCGAACACTGAAGCTTTCTTT.